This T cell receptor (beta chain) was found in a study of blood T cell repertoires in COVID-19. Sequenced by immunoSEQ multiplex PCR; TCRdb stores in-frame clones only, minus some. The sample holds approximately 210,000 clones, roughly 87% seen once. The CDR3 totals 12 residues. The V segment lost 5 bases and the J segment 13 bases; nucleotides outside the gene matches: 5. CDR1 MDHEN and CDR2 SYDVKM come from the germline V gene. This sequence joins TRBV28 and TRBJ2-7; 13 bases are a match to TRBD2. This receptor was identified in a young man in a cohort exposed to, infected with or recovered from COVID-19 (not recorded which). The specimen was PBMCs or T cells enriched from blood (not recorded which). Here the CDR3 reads CASSTGLAGAYF. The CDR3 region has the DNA TGTGCCAGCAGTACCGGACTAGCGGGAGCCTACTTC.